Each of the 29 T cell receptor beta chains below was sequenced from the same sample in a study of cytomegalovirus exposure and HLA in healthy donors. Assay used: immunoSEQ multiplex PCR; TCRdb lists only in-frame clones, some missing. Of about 130,000 clones listed, just under 90% are singletons. The sequenced material came from PBMCs. Source of these receptors: a man aged 30 to 39 in good health and CMV-seronegative.

This clone was recorded only once. The gene calls are TRBV29-1 and TRBJ2-7; 7 bases map to TRBD2. The CDR3 covers 14 residues. The trim removed 2 bases at V and 5 bases at J, leaving 9 bases unmatched. The germline V gene encodes CDR1 SQVTM and CDR2 ANQGSEA. For the CDR3, the DNA is TGCAGCGTTGAATACCCACTAGCGTCCCACGAGCAGTACTTC. It encodes CSVEYPLASHEQYF.

This clone was seen just once. This chain links TRBV7-2 with TRBJ1-6; 9 positions match TRBD1. The CDR3 is 14 residues long. With V trimmed by 1 base and J by 9 bases, 1 base remained unmatched. CDR1 and CDR2 (germline): SGHTA, FQGNSA. The CDR3 DNA reads TGTGCCAGCAGCTTAGGACAGGGGGGTTCACCCCTCCACTTT. As protein: CASSLGQGGSPLHF.

The chain links TRBV2 to TRBJ1-3; D call uncertain. CDR3 length: 17 amino acids. V shed 6 bases and J shed 0 bases, with 18 bases lying between them. Germline lookup yields CDR1 SNHLY and CDR2 FYNNEI. CDR3 sequence: CASSVVGMGSSGNTIYF. The CDR3 DNA reads TGTGCCAGCAGCGTAGTAGGTATGGGCAGCTCTGGAAACACCATATATTTT.

This chain joins TRBV14 and TRBJ2-7; no firm D call. Trimming cost V 4 bases and J 2 bases, with 12 bases left between them. CDR1 and CDR2 from the germline V gene are SGHDN and FVKESK. The CDR3 contains 14 residues. As DNA, the CDR3 is TGTGCCAGCAGCCGTTTTCGAGATACCTACGAGCAGTACTTC. It specifies CASSRFRDTYEQYF.

V is TRBV18 and J is TRBJ2-2, with D perhaps TRBD1 (5 bases). With 2 bases removed from V and 6 bases from J, the gap between germline ends came to 13 bases. Germline CDR1 KGHSH, CDR2 LQKENI. The CDR3 has 15 amino acids. The CDR3 nucleotides are TGTGCCAGCTCACCAGGTGGCAGGGATGCCGGGGAGCTGTTTTTT. As protein: CASSPGGRDAGELFF.

The rearrangement links TRBV6-6 to TRBJ1-4, with D possibly TRBD1 on 5 matching bases. V shed 6 bases and J shed 4 bases, with 15 bases lying between them. Germline V lookup: CDR1 MNHNY, CDR2 SVGAGI (reference sequence). The CDR3 consists of 15 residues. The CDR3 reads CASRVWGRNNEKLFF. CDR3 DNA: TGTGCCAGCAGGGTCTGGGGGAGGAATAATGAAAAACTGTTTTTT.

The chain couples TRBV5-6 to TRBJ2-2, with TRBD2 as a possible D gene (5 bases). The germline V gene encodes CDR1 SGHDT and CDR2 YYEEEE. The CDR3 is made up of 15 amino acids. Trimming stripped 4 bases from V and 6 bases from J, with 16 bases between. The CDR3 spells CASSPPSLVAGELFF. Written as DNA, the CDR3 is TGTGCCAGCAGCCCCCCCTCACTAGTCGCCGGGGAGCTGTTTTTT.

In DNA form, the CDR3 reads TGTGCCAGCAGGCAGGGGGTCGGACAGCCCCAGCATTTT. Translation gives CASRQGVGQPQHF. This chain uses TRBV27 with TRBJ1-5, with TRBD1 matching 7 bases. V was pared by 6 bases and J by 7 bases, with 6 bases of the junction left unmatched. Germline assignment: CDR1 MNHEY and CDR2 SMNVEV (reference sequence). The CDR3 length is 13 residues.

J is TRBJ1-2 and V is TRBV5-6; 7 positions match TRBD1. Trimming took 2 bases from V and 0 from J; bases not matched to a gene: 10. The CDR3 extends over 17 amino acids. Germline V gene data show CDR1 as SGHDT and CDR2 as YYEEEE. CDR3 in amino acids: CASSLTTGLRANYGYTF. DNA of the CDR3: TGTGCCAGCAGCTTAACGACAGGGTTGAGAGCTAACTATGGCTACACCTTC.

This rearrangement joins TRBV15 to TRBJ2-2; weak D call: TRBD1 (6 bases). Trimming left V 6 bases short and J 4 bases short, with 15 bases between. The CDR3 totals 15 residues. CDR1 is LNHNV and CDR2 is YYDKDF in the germline V gene (reference sequence). For the CDR3, the DNA is TGTGCCACCAGGGGTCAGCTAGGGGGCACCGGGGAGCTGTTTTTT. Its protein product is CATRGQLGGTGELFF.

This sequence joins TRBV29-1 and TRBJ1-1; D is ambiguous. The V end lost 0 bases, the J end lost 6 bases, and 14 bases lay between the germline ends. CDR1 is SQVTM, CDR2 ANQGSEA, per germline. CDR3 length: 14 amino acids. CDR3 protein: CSVEDRSPGSEAFF. CDR3 DNA: TGCAGCGTTGAAGATCGATCCCCCGGGTCTGAAGCTTTCTTT.

This chain connects TRBV5-1 to TRBJ1-4; no definite D call. V shed 8 bases and J shed 3 bases, with 11 bases lying between them. Germline V gene lookup returns CDR1 SGHRS and CDR2 YFSETQ. The CDR3 covers 13 residues. The CDR3 is CASSGGSNEKLFF. For the CDR3, the DNA is TGCGCCAGTTCCGGCGGATCTAATGAAAAACTGTTTTTT.

This chain links TRBV29-1 with TRBJ2-7, with 9 bases lining up with TRBD1. This CDR3 has 15 amino acids. The germline V gene has CDR1 SQVTM and CDR2 ANQGSEA. V trimming: 2 bases; J trimming: 4 bases; junction bases outside the gene matches: 9. The CDR3 DNA sequence: TGCAGCGTTGAAAACCGGGACAGGGTATCGTACGAGCAGTACTTC. Its protein product is CSVENRDRVSYEQYF.

The genes are TRBV27 and TRBJ2-5; tentative D call: TRBD2 (6 bases). The CDR3 extends over 17 amino acids. Deletions cut 2 bases from V and 3 bases from J, with 19 bases between. The germline V gene encodes CDR1 MNHEY and CDR2 SMNVEV (reference sequence). CDR3 DNA sequence: TGTGCCAGCAGTTTAAGGAGGGCTTATCGGGGTGAAGAGACCCAGTACTTC. Translated, it gives CASSLRRAYRGEETQYF.

The J gene is TRBJ1-6, the V gene TRBV2; 9 nucleotides match TRBD1. This CDR3 region has 15 residues. Germline CDR1 and CDR2: SNHLY and FYNNEI. V lost 5 bases, J lost 7 bases, and 6 bases stayed unmatched. This CDR3 reads CASSPQGAENSPLHF. DNA for the CDR3: TGTGCCAGCAGTCCACAGGGGGCCGAGAATTCACCCCTCCACTTT.

The chain uses TRBV4-1 and TRBJ2-7, with D perhaps TRBD1 (6 bases). Germline CDR1 reads MGHRA; CDR2 reads YSYEKL. This CDR3 comprises 16 residues. V was pared by 1 base and J by 2 bases, with 15 bases between. The CDR3 protein is CASSQGRDIRPYEQYF. CDR3 sequence (DNA): TGCGCCAGCAGCCAAGGAAGGGACATCCGACCCTACGAGCAGTACTTC.

This chain uses TRBV7-2 with TRBJ2-1, with D perhaps TRBD1 (6 bases). CDR3 length: 14 amino acids. V was shortened by 2 bases and J by 5 bases, with 10 bases between the two germline ends. Germline V gene sequence: CDR1 SGHTA, CDR2 FQGNSA. The CDR3 here is CASSLPGANNEQFF. CDR3 nucleotide sequence: TGTGCCAGCAGCTTACCAGGGGCCAACAATGAGCAGTTCTTC.

The chain has TRBV4-2 and TRBJ2-1, with TRBD2 matching 10 bases. V was pared by 2 bases and J by 4 bases, with 2 bases of the junction left unmatched. Per germline, CDR1 LGHNA and CDR2 YNFKEQ. This CDR3 contains 15 residues. CDR3 in DNA: TGTGCCAGCAGCCAAACTAGCGGGGAATACAATGAGCAGTTCTTC. This codes for CASSQTSGEYNEQFF.

This clone appeared a single time. This chain connects TRBV7-8 to TRBJ1-1; weak D call: TRBD1 (5 bases). CDR3 length: 14 amino acids. V shed 5 bases and J shed 2 bases, with 12 bases lying between them. The germline V gene encodes CDR1 SGHVS and CDR2 FQNEAQ. The DNA of the CDR3 is TGTGCCAGCAGCCTCATTACAGGTAACACTGAAGCTTTCTTT. It encodes CASSLITGNTEAFF.

The chain links TRBV2 to TRBJ1-2; 7 bases align to TRBD1. Germline-derived CDR1 and CDR2 are SNHLY and FYNNEI. This CDR3 is 13 amino acids long. Trimming took 7 bases from V and 12 from J; bases not matched to a gene: 14. The CDR3 coding sequence is TGTGCCAGCACCTTACAGGGGTCGAATCCCCACACCTTC. Translating gives CASTLQGSNPHTF. The full variable domain, in which reference TRBV2 and TRBJ1-2 provide the parts outside the CDR3, is EPEVTQTPSHQVTQMGQEVILRCVPISNHLYFYWYRQILGQKVEFLVSFYNNEISEKSEIFDDQFSVERPDGSNFTLKIRSTKLEDSAMYFCASTLQGSNPHTFGSGTRLTVV.

V and J are TRBV6-6 and TRBJ1-4; TRBD1 aligns across 9 bases. Germline CDR1 is MNHNY and CDR2 is SVGAGI (reference sequence). The CDR3 is 15 amino acids. V shed 5 bases, J shed 5 bases, and the junction held 6 bases outside the gene matches. CDR3 in amino acids: CASSHGQGRNEKLFF. The CDR3 DNA reads as TGTGCCAGCAGTCATGGACAGGGGAGGAATGAAAAACTGTTTTTT.

The rearrangement joins TRBV6-5 to TRBJ1-2; maybe TRBD1 (5 bases). This CDR3 has 14 amino acids. The germline CDR1 and CDR2 sequences are MNHEY and SVGAGI. Between the trimmed V and J ends, which lost 2 bases and 0 bases, there was a span of 7 bases. The DNA for the CDR3 is TGTGCCAGCAGTTACGGGACTTCTAACTATGGCTACACCTTC. It codes for CASSYGTSNYGYTF.

The V call is TRBV9, the J call TRBJ2-1; D not certain. The ends were cut back, 2 bases at V and 1 base at J, with 13 bases in the middle. The CDR3 has 16 residues. Germline V lookup: CDR1 SGDLS, CDR2 YYNGEE. Here the CDR3 DNA reads TGTGCCAGCAGCGTTGCCCCTTACGGGTCCTACAATGAGCAGTTCTTC. Its protein is CASSVAPYGSYNEQFF.

This chain connects TRBV4-1 to TRBJ1-2, with 9 bases aligning to TRBD1. Trimming removed 3 bases from V and 2 bases from J; junction bases left unmatched: 7. Germline V lookup: CDR1 MGHRA, CDR2 YSYEKL. CDR3 length equals 16 residues. The CDR3 loop reads CASSQATGGGNYGYTF. CDR3 nucleotide sequence: TGCGCCAGCAGCCAGGCTACAGGGGGCGGGAACTATGGCTACACCTTC.

V and J are TRBV9 and TRBJ2-1; 10 bases are shared with TRBD1. J was trimmed by 1 base and V by 3 bases; bases with no gene match: 10. CDR3 length: 18 residues. CDR1 and CDR2 from the germline V gene are SGDLS and YYNGEE. CDR3 in amino acids: CASSARDRGSASYNEQFF. CDR3 bases: TGTGCCAGCAGCGCCCGGGACAGGGGTAGCGCGTCCTACAATGAGCAGTTCTTC.

J is TRBJ2-2 and V is TRBV7-9; D is unresolved. Trimming took off 0 bases at V and 3 bases at J, with 11 bases between the two ends. The CDR3 is made up of 16 amino acids. Germline CDR1 reads SEHNR; CDR2 reads FQNEAQ (reference sequence). The CDR3 reads CASSLALVSDTGELFF. CDR3 DNA sequence: TGTGCCAGCAGCTTAGCGCTTGTCAGCGACACCGGGGAGCTGTTTTTT.

V and J are TRBV5-1 and TRBJ2-6; the D gene is possibly TRBD1 (6 bases). The germline V gene encodes CDR1 SGHRS and CDR2 YFSETQ. The CDR3 runs to 19 residues. V was shortened by 4 bases and J by 0 bases, with 20 bases between the two germline ends. This CDR3 is CASSTRDTPAHSGANVLTF. The DNA of the CDR3 is TGCGCCAGCAGCACCCGGGACACCCCCGCTCACTCTGGGGCCAACGTCCTGACTTTC.

The V and J genes are TRBV5-6 and TRBJ1-2, with 8 positions matching TRBD1. After removal of 4 bases from V and 9 bases from J, the junction contained 5 bases not matched to a gene. In germline, CDR1 is SGHDT, CDR2 YYEEEE. The CDR3 is 12 amino acids. Written as DNA, the CDR3 is TGTGCCAGCAGCCCGGACAGGGAAAGCTACACCTTC. Amino acid sequence: CASSPDRESYTF. The full variable domain, rest sourced from reference TRBV5-6 and TRBJ1-2, is DAGVTQSPTHLIKTRGQQVTLRCSPKSGHDTVSWYQQALGQGPQFIFQYYEEEERQRGNFPDRFSGHQFPNYSSELNVNALLLGDSALYLCASSPDRESYTFGSGTRLTVV.

The rearrangement links TRBV7-2 to TRBJ1-2; D is unclear. CDR1 and CDR2 from the germline V gene are SGHTA and FQGNSA. The CDR3 is made up of 13 amino acids. Trimming cost V 4 bases and J 4 bases, with 10 bases left between them. CDR3 sequence reads: CASSSRRIYGYTF. CDR3 DNA: TGTGCCAGCAGCTCTAGACGGATCTATGGCTACACCTTC. Combining the CDR3 with reference TRBV7-2 and TRBJ1-2 gives the whole variable domain GAGVSQSPSNKVTEKGKDVELRCDPISGHTALYWYRQSLGQGLEFLIYFQGNSAPDKSGLPSDRFSAERTGGSVSTLTIQRTQQEDSAVYLCASSSRRIYGYTFGSGTRLTVV.